The source of this T cell receptor (beta chain) is a study of identifying expanded T cells in peripheral blood. Broader study findings: Differentially abundant clones: roughly 1.2 between replicates, 15 to 17 at two to three weeks, approximately 18 at four. Variance in clone template counts between roughly two-week samples significantly increased with total template count across all healthy donors.

The CDR3 sequence is 17 residues long. V lost 1 base, J lost 1 base, and 15 bases lay in between. Germline CDR1 is LNHNV and CDR2 is YYDKDF (reference sequence). Of note for this clone: Its cognate antigen is unknown.

Assay: immunoSEQ multiplex PCR; the TCRdb copy retains only in-frame clones and omits some. Among approximately 100,000 clones listed, about 89% were seen once. Healthy donors had no documented immune events, such as infections, while sampled. The specimen sequenced was blood. This receptor was identified in a person aged 18 to 70 in good health. The gene calls are TRBV15 and TRBJ2-3; TRBD1 might be the D (5 bases). This CDR3 is CATSRVTDFLGTDTQYF. The CDR3 nucleotides read TGTGCCACCAGCAGAGTGACAGATTTTCTGGGCACAGATACGCAGTATTTT.